This T cell receptor (beta chain) was documented in a study of T cells after yellow fever vaccination. A few counts support this clonotype. TCRdb reprocessed the 5' RACE reads with MiXCR, giving one entry per CDR3 protein. The data show about 500,000 distinct CDR3 sequences, 17% seen once. The CDR3 runs to 14 residues. The V and J ends lost 0 bases and 3 bases respectively, with 7 bases between them. Germline V gene sequence: CDR1 MNHEY, CDR2 SVGEGT. The starting material was PBMCs, obtained 5 to 6 days after the first yellow fever vaccination. The origin of this receptor is a man younger than 30 who received the YFV17D yellow fever vaccine. This chain connects TRBV6-2 or TRBV6-3 to TRBJ2-3, with D uncertain. The CDR3 sequence is CASSYSPETDTQYF. CDR3 DNA sequence: TGTGCCAGCAGTTACTCTCCAGAAACAGATACGCAGTATTTT.